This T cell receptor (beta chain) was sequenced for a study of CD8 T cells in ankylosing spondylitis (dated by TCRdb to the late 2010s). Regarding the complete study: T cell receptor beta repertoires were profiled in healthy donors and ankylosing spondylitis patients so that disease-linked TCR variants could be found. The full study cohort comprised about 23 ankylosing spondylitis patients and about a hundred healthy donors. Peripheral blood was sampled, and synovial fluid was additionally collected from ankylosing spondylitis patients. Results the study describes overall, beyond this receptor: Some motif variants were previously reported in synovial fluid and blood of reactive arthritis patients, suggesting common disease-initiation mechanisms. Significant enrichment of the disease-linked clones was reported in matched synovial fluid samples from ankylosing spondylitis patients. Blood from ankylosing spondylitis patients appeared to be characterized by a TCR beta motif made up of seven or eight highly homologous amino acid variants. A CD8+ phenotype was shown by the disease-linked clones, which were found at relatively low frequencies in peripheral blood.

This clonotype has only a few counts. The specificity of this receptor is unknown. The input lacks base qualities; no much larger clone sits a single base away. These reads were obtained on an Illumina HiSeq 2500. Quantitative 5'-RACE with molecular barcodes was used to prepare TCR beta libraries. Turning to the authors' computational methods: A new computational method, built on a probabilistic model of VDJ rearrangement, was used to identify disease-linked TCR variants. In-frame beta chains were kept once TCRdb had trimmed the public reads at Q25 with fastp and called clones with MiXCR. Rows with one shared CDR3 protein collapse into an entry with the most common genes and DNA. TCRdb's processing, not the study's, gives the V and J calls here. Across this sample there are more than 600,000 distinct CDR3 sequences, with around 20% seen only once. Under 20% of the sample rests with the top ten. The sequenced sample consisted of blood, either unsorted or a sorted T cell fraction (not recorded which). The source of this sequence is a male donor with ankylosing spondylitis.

CDR3 reads: CASSGLAGSIRSTDTQYF. The nucleotide sequence reads as follows: TGCGCCAGCAGCGGCCTAGCGGGCTCGATACGATCCACAGATACGCAGTATTTT. The chain is assembled from TRBV5-1 and TRBJ2-3; the junction holds 8 bases that match TRBD2. Trimmed from V: 4 bases; trimmed from J: 2 bases; junction bases lacking a gene match: 15. The CDR3 spans 18 residues, from the cysteine through the phenylalanine. Only CDR3 DNA is held: 54 bases, read in frame from base 1. Sequences SGHRS (CDR1) and YFSETQ (CDR2) are obtained from the germline V gene.